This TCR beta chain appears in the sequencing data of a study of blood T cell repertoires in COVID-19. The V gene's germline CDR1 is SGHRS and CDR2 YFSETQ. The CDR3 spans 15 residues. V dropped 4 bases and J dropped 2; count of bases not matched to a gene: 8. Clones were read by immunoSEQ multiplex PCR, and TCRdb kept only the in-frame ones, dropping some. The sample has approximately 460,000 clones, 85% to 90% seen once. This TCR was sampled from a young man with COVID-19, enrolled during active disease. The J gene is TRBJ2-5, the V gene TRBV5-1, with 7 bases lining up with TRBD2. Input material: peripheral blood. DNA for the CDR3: TGCGCCAGCAGCCTTCTGGGAGCGGGGCAAGAGACCCAGTACTTC. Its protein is CASSLLGAGQETQYF. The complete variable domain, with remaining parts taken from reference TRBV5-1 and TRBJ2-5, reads KAGVTQTPRYLIKTRGQQVTLSCSPISGHRSVSWYQQTPGQGLQFLFEYFSETQRNKGNFPGRFSGRQFSNSRSEMNVSTLELGDSALYLCASSLLGAGQETQYFGPGTRLLVL.